This T cell receptor (beta chain) was sequenced in a study of shared clonotypes between healthy human individuals. Background on the study: The cohort comprised a couple of women and a few men. Their ages spanned 18 to 49 years.

V lost 2 bases to trimming and J lost 2 bases, with 9 bases between them. The CDR3 is made up of 14 amino acids. Germline loops: CDR1 SGHNT, CDR2 YYREEE (reference sequence). CD4+ cell separation produced CD45RA+ naive and CD45RA-negative memory subsets. The assay used deep level. The repertoire was sequenced with immunoSEQ multiplex PCR; TCRdb's copy has only in-frame clones and lacks some. The sample yields 2 million to 2.5 million clones, more than 80% seen once. Study findings and constraints: What rarefaction showed was incomplete sorted-subset sequencing despite large depth.

This clone was recorded once. Its specificity is unknown. The material sequenced was naive CD4+ T cells from PBMCs. This sample's subset: CD45RA+ positively selected. This sequence originates from a man between 18 and 35 years old in good health. Some clones in this sample may be carry-over from other donors' samples. The V gene is TRBV5-4, the J gene TRBJ2-3, with D tentatively TRBD2 (5 bases). CDR3 in amino acids: CASSFRSATDTQYF. The CDR3 DNA follows: TGTGCCAGCAGCTTCCGTAGCGCCACAGATACGCAGTATTTT.